This T cell receptor beta chain was found in a study of T cell changes during pregnancy in multiple sclerosis. The table came from immunoSEQ multiplex PCR; TCRdb's copy has only in-frame clones and leaves some out. The profile shows 46,000 or so clones, roughly 93% of them singletons. The receptor's source is a female donor with multiple sclerosis, enrolled in a pregnancy study. Source: CD8+ T cells from peripheral blood mononuclear cells, taken after pregnancy.

Written as DNA, the CDR3 is TGTGCCAGCAGCTTAGGGGCGGCGGGAGGCGCTGAGCAGTTCTTC. Translated: CASSLGAAGGAEQFF. The chain couples TRBV11-2 to TRBJ2-1; 8 positions match TRBD2. CDR1 and CDR2 from the germline V gene are SGHAT and FQNNGV. This CDR3 has 15 residues. The J segment lost 9 bases and the V segment lost 1 base, leaving 8 bases of the junction unmatched.